The next 18 T cell receptor beta chains were all read from a single sample in a study of shared clonotypes between healthy human individuals. The table came from immunoSEQ multiplex PCR; TCRdb's copy has only in-frame clones and leaves some out. Here the sample spans about 1 million clones, approximately 68% being singletons. Sequencing was carried out using memory CD4+ T cells sorted from blood. Subset here: CD45RA-negative fraction. The receptors were sampled from a man aged 18 to 29 in good health.

This rearrangement joins TRBV28 to TRBJ1-5, with D uncertain. The ends were cut back, 3 bases at V and 5 bases at J, with 17 bases in the middle. Germline values: CDR1 MDHEN, CDR2 SYDVKM. The CDR3 has 16 amino acids. In nucleotides, the CDR3 is TGTGCCAGCAGTTTTGGCGGCAGCAGTCTCCATCAGCCCCAGCATTTT. Translation gives CASSFGGSSLHQPQHF.

This clone was seen a handful of times. V usage is TRBV29-1 and J usage is TRBJ1-6; 7 bases match TRBD1. CDR1 and CDR2 from the germline V gene are SQVTM and ANQGSEA. J gave up 5 bases and V 5 bases, and 6 bases lay outside the gene matches. The CDR3 has 14 residues. The CDR3 protein is CSVRTGKDNSPLHF. The CDR3 region has the DNA TGCAGCGTTCGGACAGGCAAGGATAATTCACCCCTCCACTTT.

The genes are TRBV7-9 and TRBJ2-5; no reliable D call. The V gene lost 2 bases and the J gene lost 1 base, with 11 bases spanning the gap. The CDR3 sequence is 15 residues long. Germline assignment: CDR1 SEHNR and CDR2 FQNEAQ (reference sequence). DNA of the CDR3: TGTGCCAGCAGCTTAAGATTACAGTCCCAAGAGACCCAGTACTTC. Protein product: CASSLRLQSQETQYF.

This chain connects TRBV19 to TRBJ2-4; D gene uncertain. Germline lookup yields CDR1 LNHDA and CDR2 SQIVND (reference sequence). This CDR3 is 14 amino acids long. Trimming shortened V by 3 bases and J by 0 bases, and 6 bases separated the two germline ends. CDR3 in amino acids: CASSIHSAKNIQYF. In DNA, the CDR3 is TGTGCCAGTAGTATCCATTCAGCCAAAAACATTCAGTACTTC. Supplemented by reference TRBV19 and TRBJ2-4, the full variable domain reads DGGITQSPKYLFRKEGQNVTLSCEQNLNHDAMYWYRQDPGQGLRLIYYSQIVNDFQKGDIAEGYSVSREKKESFPLTVTSAQKNPTAFYLCASSIHSAKNIQYFGAGTRLSVL.

The genes are TRBV9 and TRBJ1-2; D gene unclear. V shed 2 bases and J shed 3 bases, with 8 bases lying between them. Germline CDR1 and CDR2: SGDLS and YYNGEE. The CDR3 spans 13 residues. The CDR3 loop is CASSVGFDYGYTF. The CDR3 region has the DNA TGTGCCAGCAGCGTTGGCTTTGACTATGGCTACACCTTC.

This clone was observed a handful of times. This could be a read error, since a much larger clone is one nucleotide away. The sample carries other DNA sequences with the same CDR3. The rearrangement links TRBV2 to TRBJ1-1; D unresolved. Trimming left V 4 bases short and J 1 base short, with 4 bases between. The CDR3 totals 12 residues. The germline V gene has CDR1 SNHLY and CDR2 FYNNEI. The CDR3, as DNA: TGTGCCAGCAGTGTTGGGAACACTGAAGCTTTCTTT. It encodes CASSVGNTEAFF.

This chain connects TRBV27 to TRBJ2-5; 8 bases align to TRBD1. With V trimmed by 8 bases and J by 5 bases, 10 bases remained unmatched. The germline gives CDR1 MNHEY, CDR2 SMNVEV (reference sequence). CDR3 size: 14 residues. The CDR3 DNA reads TGTGCCAGCGGCCGTCGGACAGGGCGGGAGACCCAGTACTTC. Protein product: CASGRRTGRETQYF.

The chain joins TRBV6-6 to TRBJ2-7; D might be TRBD2 (5 bases). The CDR3 extends over 13 amino acids. Germline values: CDR1 MNHNY, CDR2 SVGAGI (reference sequence). The ends were cut back, 8 bases at V and 3 bases at J, with 14 bases in the middle. In DNA form, the CDR3 reads TGTGCCAGCCAGTCGGAGGTGGTCTACGAGCAGTACTTC. It codes for CASQSEVVYEQYF.

The V and J genes are TRBV9 and TRBJ2-3; no definite D call. Germline V gene data show CDR1 as SGDLS and CDR2 as YYNGEE. V was cut by 0 bases and J by 2 bases, with 4 bases left in between. The CDR3 consists of 13 residues. CDR3 amino acids: CASSVENTDTQYF. CDR3 bases: TGTGCCAGCAGCGTAGAGAACACAGATACGCAGTATTTT.

Only one count was recorded for this clone. The V call is TRBV5-1, the J call TRBJ2-5; a possible D gene is TRBD2 (6 bases). Germline loops: CDR1 SGHRS, CDR2 YFSETQ. Trimming pared 0 bases from V and 5 bases from J, leaving 14 bases between. This CDR3 has 15 residues. The CDR3 sequence: CASSLDGTVTETQYF. The CDR3 region has the DNA TGCGCCAGCAGCTTGGACGGGACTGTTACGGAGACCCAGTACTTC.

The V call is TRBV6-5, the J call TRBJ2-2, with D unresolved. Deletions cut 5 bases from V and 8 bases from J, with 15 bases between. The germline gives CDR1 MNHEY, CDR2 SVGAGI. This CDR3 has 14 residues. DNA for the CDR3: TGTGCCAGCAGTCCTCCGGGTAGCTGGGGGGAGCTGTTTTTT. This gives the protein CASSPPGSWGELFF.

The chain joins TRBV6-5 to TRBJ1-5, with D perhaps matching TRBD1 (6 bases). Deletions cut 6 bases from V and 3 bases from J, with 9 bases between. Germline CDR1 reads MNHEY; CDR2 reads SVGAGI. The CDR3 loop spans 13 amino acids. The CDR3 is CASRGHNNQPQHF. The CDR3 bases are TGTGCCAGCAGGGGACACAACAATCAGCCCCAGCATTTT.

The V and J genes are TRBV5-4 and TRBJ2-1, with D possibly matching TRBD2 (6 bases). Germline CDR1 is SGHNT and CDR2 is YYREEE (reference sequence). V lost 0 bases, J lost 6 bases, and 10 bases lay in between. The CDR3 is 14 amino acids. CDR3 nucleotide sequence: TGTGCCAGCAGCTTGGGGGGACTCACCAATGAGCAGTTCTTC. The encoded protein is CASSLGGLTNEQFF.

The gene calls are TRBV28 and TRBJ2-7; D might be TRBD1 or TRBD2, each matching 7 bases. CDR1 is MDHEN and CDR2 is SYDVKM in the germline V gene. The CDR3 has 15 amino acids. Trimming took off 7 bases at V and 5 bases at J, with 21 bases between the two ends. The CDR3 sequence: CASTLAGRGRNEQYF. CDR3 in DNA: TGTGCCAGCACACTTGCGGGGAGGGGGCGGAACGAGCAGTACTTC.

Worth noting for this clone: A clone one base away is much larger, so this may be a read error. The same CDR3 can be traced to other DNA sequences in this sample. The rearrangement uses TRBV7-2 and TRBJ2-3; 8 positions match TRBD2. CDR1 is SGHTA, CDR2 FQGNSA, per germline. The CDR3 consists of 16 residues. The junction had 5 bases not matched to a gene; V was cut back by 3 bases and J by 0 bases. CDR3 in DNA: TGTGCCAGCAGCTTGCAGGCTAGCGGGAGCACAGATACGCAGTATTTT. The encoded protein is CASSLQASGSTDTQYF.

This clone was recorded only once. This chain joins TRBV10-3 and TRBJ1-1; D gene uncertain. V was shortened by 6 bases and J by 1 base, with 6 bases between the two germline ends. Germline CDR1 and CDR2: ENHRY and SYGVKD. The CDR3 totals 12 residues. As DNA, the CDR3 is TGTGCCATCAGCCTGGGGAACACTGAAGCTTTCTTT. This translates into CAISLGNTEAFF.

A remark on this clone: Other DNA sequences in this specimen translate into the identical CDR3. The CDR3 sequence is CASSFGTGYEQYF. Here the CDR3 DNA reads TGTGCCAGCAGTTTCGGGACAGGCTACGAGCAGTACTTC. The chain employs TRBV6-6 and TRBJ2-7; TRBD1 agrees at 8 bases. CDR1 and CDR2 from the germline V gene are MNHNY and SVGAGI (reference sequence). The CDR3 loop spans 13 amino acids. V dropped 4 bases and J dropped 3; count of bases not matched to a gene: 2.

A remark on this clone: Within the sample, other DNA sequences also encode this same CDR3. V and J are TRBV2 and TRBJ2-3, with D unresolved. The CDR3 extends over 14 amino acids. Germline values: CDR1 SNHLY, CDR2 FYNNEI. V lost 2 bases and J 0 bases, leaving 6 bases between the germline ends. The CDR3 coding sequence is TGTGCCAGCAGTGAAAGTTGGAGCACAGATACGCAGTATTTT. This translates into CASSESWSTDTQYF.